One and the same sample provided the 13 T cell receptor beta chains below, sequenced in a study of cytomegalovirus exposure and HLA in healthy donors (dated by TCRdb to about 2017). The protocol used for the library was the immunoSEQ multiplex PCR assay. For the multiplex PCR, a mixture combining 60 forward primers for TCR Vbeta segments and 13 reverse primers for TCR Jbeta segments was used. Here the immuneACCESS table is served through TCRdb, limited to in-frame sequences with V and J called. Missing clones are a known gap in these copies; in checked studies unresolved V genes cover under half, and the rest lacks a known reason. The sample yields 150,000 or so clones; around 84% were counted once. Together, the top ten hold 5.5% to 6.5% of the sample. The sample taken for sequencing was PBMCs. The receptors were sampled from a woman in her forties in good health and CMV-seropositive.

The rearrangement uses TRBV19 and TRBJ2-5; a weak D match, TRBD1 (6 bases). CDR3 length equals 16 residues. Per germline, CDR1 LNHDA and CDR2 SQIVND (reference sequence). Trimming took off 3 bases at V and 1 base at J, with 15 bases between the two ends. CDR3 residues: CASSIAGGAAQETQYF. The CDR3 coding sequence is TGTGCCAGTAGTATTGCTGGGGGCGCCGCCCAAGAGACCCAGTACTTC.

This clone was observed a single time. The V and J genes are TRBV15 and TRBJ2-7, with 12 bases that match TRBD1. Germline CDR1 is LNHNV and CDR2 is YYDKDF (reference sequence). V was clipped by 3 bases and J by 7 bases; unmatched bases: 7. This CDR3 spans 15 amino acids. CDR3: CATSRGGTGGEEQYF. CDR3 coding DNA: TGTGCCACCAGCAGGGGGGGGACAGGGGGCGAGGAGCAGTACTTC. The variable domain in full, with the rest retrieved from reference TRBV15 and TRBJ2-7, is DAMVIQNPRYQVTQFGKPVTLSCSQTLNHNVMYWYQQKSSQAPKLLFHYYDKDFNNEADTPDNFQSRRPNTSFCFLDIRSPGLGDTAMYLCATSRGGTGGEEQYFGPGTRLTVT.

Notes on this clone: At one end, the junction sequence differs from germline, possibly due to a read error. Other nucleotide sequences in the sample specify the same CDR3. V is TRBV5-6 and J is TRBJ1-1; 8 positions agree with TRBD1. This CDR3 contains 14 residues. The germline gives CDR1 SGHDT, CDR2 YYEEEE. The CDR3 sequence: CASSLGQETSEAFF. The CDR3 DNA is TGCGCCAGCAGCTTGGGACAGGAGACATCTGAAGCTTTCTTT.

This chain links TRBV7-8 with TRBJ2-1, with 7 bases that match TRBD1. J was trimmed by 0 bases and V by 5 bases; bases with no gene match: 7. The CDR3 totals 16 residues. CDR1 and CDR2 from the germline V gene are SGHVS and FQNEAQ. The CDR3 DNA reads TGTGCCAGCAGCGTTGGGACAGCCAGCTCCTACAATGAGCAGTTCTTC. Its translation: CASSVGTASSYNEQFF.

The rearrangement links TRBV5-1 to TRBJ2-5; 13 bases match TRBD2. The CDR3 spans 16 residues. With 3 bases clipped from V and 5 bases from J, the junction kept 7 bases outside the gene matches. Per germline, CDR1 SGHRS and CDR2 YFSETQ. CDR3 sequence: CASSSGTSGTGETQYF. Written as DNA, the CDR3 is TGCGCCAGCAGCTCAGGGACTAGCGGGACGGGGGAGACCCAGTACTTC.

This chain joins TRBV5-1 and TRBJ2-1, with TRBD1 matching over 8 bases. Germline CDR1 and CDR2: SGHRS and YFSETQ. The V gene end was trimmed by 1 base and the J gene end by 5 bases; junction bases not matched to a gene: 2. This CDR3 is 14 amino acids long. CDR3 sequence reads: CASSLLGQDNEQFF. CDR3 nucleotides: TGCGCCAGCAGCTTGCTGGGACAGGACAATGAGCAGTTCTTC.

The chain links TRBV10-2 to TRBJ1-5, with a weak D call TRBD1 (5 bases). Trimming removed 8 bases at V and 1 base at J, with 12 bases between. CDR1 and CDR2 from the germline V gene are WSHSY and SAAADI. This CDR3 spans 14 amino acids. The CDR3 sequence is CASAGGGSNQPQHF. Written as DNA, the CDR3 is TGCGCCAGCGCCGGGGGTGGAAGCAATCAGCCCCAGCATTTT.

The chain links TRBV19 to TRBJ2-5, with 10 bases lining up with TRBD1. CDR3 length equals 14 residues. V lost 5 bases to trimming and J lost 7 bases; unmatched junction nucleotides: 7. Germline assignment: CDR1 LNHDA and CDR2 SQIVND (reference sequence). The DNA for the CDR3 is TGTGCCAGTAGTGGGGGACAGGGGATGGTGACCCAGTACTTC. Encoded protein: CASSGGQGMVTQYF.

The table lists this clone with a few counts. This sequence joins TRBV30 and TRBJ2-1; 9 nucleotides align to TRBD1. CDR1 is GTSNPN and CDR2 is SVGIG in the germline V gene (reference sequence). Trimming cost V 0 bases and J 7 bases; bases outside gene matches: 4. This CDR3 is 14 amino acids long. Here the CDR3 DNA reads TGTGCCTGGAGTGTAGGGGGGACAGGGAATGAGCAGTTCTTC. As protein: CAWSVGGTGNEQFF. Complete variable domain (other parts from reference TRBV30 and TRBJ2-1): SQTIHQWPATLVQPVGSPLSLECTVEGTSNPNLYWYRQAAGRGLQLLFYSVGIGQISSEVPQNLSASRPQDRQFILSSKKLLLSDSGFYLCAWSVGGTGNEQFFGPGTRLTVL.

Only one count was recorded for this clone. The chain uses TRBV4-1 and TRBJ1-3; D is ambiguous. The germline V gene encodes CDR1 MGHRA and CDR2 YSYEKL. The CDR3 totals 16 residues. Between the trimmed V and J ends, which lost 2 bases and 2 bases, there was a span of 13 bases. As DNA, the CDR3 is TGCGCCAGCAGCCAAACGCTTACCCGCGCTGGAAACACCATATATTTT. It specifies CASSQTLTRAGNTIYF.

The chain couples TRBV19 to TRBJ2-3; 8 nucleotides match TRBD2. The germline V gene encodes CDR1 LNHDA and CDR2 SQIVND (reference sequence). The J segment lost 4 bases and the V segment lost 5 bases, leaving 5 bases of the junction unmatched. The CDR3 has 14 residues. DNA of the CDR3: TGTGCCAGTAGTCGCGGGAGGTCTTCAGATACGCAGTATTTT. Translated: CASSRGRSSDTQYF.

In this sample, this clone turned up a few times. The rearrangement joins TRBV27 to TRBJ1-2; possibly TRBD1 for D (5 bases). This CDR3 region has 17 residues. CDR1 is MNHEY, CDR2 SMNVEV, per germline (reference sequence). V was shortened by 3 bases and J by 1 base, with 18 bases between the two germline ends. The CDR3, as DNA: TGTGCCAGCAGTTTGAAGTCCTTCGGGGGGGATAACTATGGCTACACCTTC. Amino acids: CASSLKSFGGDNYGYTF.

The chain combines TRBV13 with TRBJ2-7; unclear D gene. The CDR3 is 14 residues long. Germline CDR1 PRHDT, CDR2 FYEKMQ (reference sequence). The V and J ends lost 5 bases and 1 base respectively, with 12 bases between them. CDR3 amino acids: CASSVTSRSYEQYF. The CDR3 nucleotides are TGTGCCAGCAGCGTAACCTCTAGATCCTACGAGCAGTACTTC.